The 18 T cell receptor beta chains listed next were all sequenced from one sample in a study of blood T cell repertoires in COVID-19. Assay: immunoSEQ multiplex PCR; the TCRdb copy retains only in-frame clones and omits some. In the table there are 190,000 or so clones, more than 75% of which are singletons. Material for sequencing was peripheral blood. Source of these receptors: a woman aged 18-29 years who had recovered from COVID-19.

The chain recombines TRBV28 with TRBJ2-2; D is possibly TRBD2 (6 bases). Germline V lookup: CDR1 MDHEN, CDR2 SYDVKM. This CDR3 is built from 14 residues. V lost 3 bases, J lost 7 bases, and 12 bases lay in between. CDR3 loop: CASSFGLGGGELFF. For the CDR3, the DNA is TGTGCCAGCAGTTTCGGGTTGGGAGGCGGGGAGCTGTTTTTT. The variable domain in full, with the rest retrieved from reference TRBV28 and TRBJ2-2, is DVKVTQSSRYLVKRTGEKVFLECVQDMDHENMFWYRQDPGLGLRLIYFSYDVKMKEKGDIPEGYSVSREKKERFSLILESASTNQTSMYLCASSFGLGGGELFFGEGSRLTVL.

The chain carries TRBV6-1 and TRBJ2-7; D is perhaps TRBD2 (5 bases). This CDR3 contains 14 residues. Germline-derived CDR1 and CDR2 are MNHNS and SASEGT. V was pared by 0 bases and J by 6 bases, with 12 bases between. CDR3 nucleotide sequence: TGTGCCAGCAGTGAAGCGCGGGTTCTGGGCGAGCAGTACGTC. Protein: CASSEARVLGEQYV.

Only one count was recorded for this clone. The chain is built from TRBV9 and TRBJ2-3, with a tentative D call TRBD1 (6 bases). Germline V gene sequence: CDR1 SGDLS, CDR2 YYNGEE. The CDR3 covers 13 residues. V was shortened by 3 bases and J by 7 bases, with 12 bases between the two germline ends. The CDR3 DNA sequence: TGTGCCAGCAGCGACCTGGGGGCTAATACGCAGTATTTT. Its translation: CASSDLGANTQYF.

V is TRBV10-3 and J is TRBJ1-1; a possible D gene is TRBD1 (6 bases). Germline lookup yields CDR1 ENHRY and CDR2 SYGVKD. The CDR3 runs to 14 residues. The V end was cut by 11 bases, the J end by 10 bases, with 26 bases between. The DNA for the CDR3 is TGTGCCTCTAAGGCCGGGACATTAATGGAGAGAGCTTTCTTT. It yields the protein CASKAGTLMERAFF.

This chain connects TRBV5-5 to TRBJ1-2; the match to TRBD1 covers 11 bases. Looked up from germline, CDR1 is SGHKS and CDR2 is YYEKEE (reference sequence). This CDR3 has 18 amino acids. After removal of 0 bases from V and 0 bases from J, the junction contained 7 bases not matched to a gene. The CDR3 sequence: CASSLVGTGGPTNYGYTF. The CDR3, as DNA: TGTGCCAGCAGCTTGGTCGGGACAGGGGGGCCGACTAACTATGGCTACACCTTC.

The CDR3 DNA follows: TGTGCCAGCGAAACAGGGGTGGGTCAGCCCCAGCATTTT. The encoded protein is CASETGVGQPQHF. The rearrangement links TRBV19 to TRBJ1-5, with 7 bases aligning to TRBD1. Looked up from germline, CDR1 is LNHDA and CDR2 is SQIVND (reference sequence). The V gene end was trimmed by 9 bases and the J gene end by 6 bases; junction bases not matched to a gene: 8. The CDR3 spans 13 residues.

This clone showed up just once. This rearrangement joins TRBV7-9 to TRBJ2-7, with 9 positions matching TRBD1. Germline CDR1 SEHNR, CDR2 FQNEAQ (reference sequence). Trimming at V came to 4 bases and at J to 0 bases, leaving 1 base not matched to a gene. The CDR3 has 14 residues. The CDR3 region has the DNA TGTGCCAGCAGCTCGGGACAGGGCTCCTACGAGCAGTACGTC. The encoded protein is CASSSGQGSYEQYV.

There are a few counts of this clone. The gene calls are TRBV27 and TRBJ1-2; D gene unclear. The CDR3 consists of 13 residues. V lost 5 bases, J lost 6 bases, and 13 bases lay in between. CDR1 is MNHEY, CDR2 SMNVEV, per germline (reference sequence). The CDR3 DNA sequence: TGTGCCAGCAGTCCCCTAGGTATGAATGGCTACACCTTC. Translated: CASSPLGMNGYTF.

The chain links TRBV5-4 to TRBJ2-5; 7 nucleotides match TRBD1. CDR1 is SGHNT, CDR2 YYREEE, per germline (reference sequence). Trimming took 4 bases from V and 3 from J; bases not matched to a gene: 3. There are 13 residues in the CDR3. This CDR3 reads CASSQGTEETQYF. In DNA form, the CDR3 reads TGTGCCAGCAGCCAAGGGACAGAAGAGACCCAGTACTTC.

This clone was seen just once. The chain is built from TRBV7-9 and TRBJ2-7; perhaps TRBD2 as D (6 bases). Germline V gene data show CDR1 as SEHNR and CDR2 as FQNEAQ (reference sequence). CDR3 length equals 13 residues. V lost 5 bases, J lost 3 bases, and 11 bases lay in between. In DNA form, the CDR3 reads TGTGCCAGCAGCCCCCGGGGGTACTACGAGCAGTACTTC. Translating it yields CASSPRGYYEQYF.

The V and J genes are TRBV5-1 and TRBJ1-4, with 9 bases that match TRBD1. From germline, CDR1 is SGHRS and CDR2 YFSETQ. V shed 0 bases and J 1 base; nucleotides not matched to a gene: 4. The CDR3 covers 17 residues. The CDR3 sequence is CASSLADRGETNEKLFF. In DNA form, the CDR3 reads TGCGCCAGCAGCTTGGCTGACAGGGGGGAAACTAATGAAAAACTGTTTTTT. The full variable domain, rest sourced from reference TRBV5-1 and TRBJ1-4, is KAGVTQTPRYLIKTRGQQVTLSCSPISGHRSVSWYQQTPGQGLQFLFEYFSETQRNKGNFPGRFSGRQFSNSRSEMNVSTLELGDSALYLCASSLADRGETNEKLFFGSGTQLSVL.

Only one count was recorded for this clone. V usage is TRBV11-2 and J usage is TRBJ2-1; D possibly corresponds to TRBD1 (6 bases). CDR3 length: 14 amino acids. With 4 bases removed from V and 5 bases from J, the gap between germline ends came to 12 bases. The germline V gene encodes CDR1 SGHAT and CDR2 FQNNGV. CDR3 residues: CASSYTQGNNEQFF. CDR3 bases: TGTGCCAGCAGCTACACTCAGGGGAACAATGAGCAGTTCTTC.

This sequence joins TRBV2 and TRBJ2-1; tentative D call: TRBD2 (7 bases). Germline CDR1 is SNHLY and CDR2 is FYNNEI. Trimming removed 1 base from V and 6 bases from J, with 13 bases in between. The CDR3 runs to 15 residues. The CDR3, as DNA: TGTGCCAGCAGTGAAGAGGGGGGGACCGGCAATGAGCAGTTCTTC. Residues: CASSEEGGTGNEQFF.

This clone has ten or more counts. This sample also contains other DNA sequences that code for the same CDR3. The chain uses TRBV7-3 and TRBJ2-2; 7 nucleotides agree with TRBD1. Germline lookup yields CDR1 SGHTA and CDR2 FQGTGA. J lost 2 bases, V lost 5 bases, and 8 bases had no gene match. The CDR3 is 16 amino acids. In nucleotides, the CDR3 is TGTGCCAGCAGCCCACAGGGACAGATTAACACCGGGGAGCTGTTTTTT. It codes for CASSPQGQINTGELFF.

The chain links TRBV7-2 to TRBJ1-2; 8 nucleotides align to TRBD1. The V gene's germline CDR1 is SGHTA and CDR2 FQGNSA. With 7 bases clipped from V and 8 bases from J, the junction kept 15 bases outside the gene matches. The CDR3 is 15 residues long. CDR3 coding DNA: TGTGCCAGCATAATTTCGGCAGGGGGCGCAAAGGGCTACACCTTC. Protein: CASIISAGGAKGYTF.

The gene calls are TRBV5-1 and TRBJ2-1, with D perhaps TRBD2 (6 bases). Trimming removed 7 bases from V and 4 bases from J, with 18 bases in between. Germline V lookup: CDR1 SGHRS, CDR2 YFSETQ. The CDR3 has 15 amino acids. CDR3 sequence: CASGTGTQLYNEQFF. CDR3 bases: TGCGCCAGCGGTACCGGGACTCAGCTGTACAATGAGCAGTTCTTC.

This rearrangement joins TRBV6-5 to TRBJ1-5, with TRBD1 identical over 7 bases. The germline CDR1 and CDR2 sequences are MNHEY and SVGAGI. The CDR3 consists of 14 residues. The trim removed 6 bases at V and 6 bases at J, leaving 8 bases unmatched. CDR3: CASRRDSRGQPQHF. CDR3 in DNA: TGTGCCAGCAGAAGGGACAGCCGGGGTCAGCCCCAGCATTTT.

The J gene is TRBJ1-5, the V gene TRBV12-3 or TRBV12-4, with a tentative D call TRBD1 (5 bases). CDR3 length equals 13 residues. V shed 2 bases and J shed 5 bases, with 7 bases lying between them. In DNA form, the CDR3 reads TGTGCCAGCAGTTTACAGGGTTATCAGCCCCAGCATTTT. Its translation is CASSLQGYQPQHF.